This TCR beta chain was documented in a study of identical twins. Unique molecular identifiers were present on cDNA, and template switching added a universal primer site. MiXCR, run by TCRdb on the 5' RACE reads, gives a single entry per CDR3 protein. The sample lists approximately 700,000 distinct CDR3 sequences; roughly 6.2% were seen once. In this sample, this clonotype turned up a few times. CDR1 SGHTA and CDR2 FQGNSA come from the germline V gene. The ends were cut back, 5 bases at V and 5 bases at J, with 15 bases in the middle. The CDR3 sequence is 14 residues long. Sequenced: naive T cells sorted from blood. This sequence joins TRBV7-2 and TRBJ2-5; D not certain. This TCR came from a young man in good health. The CDR3 bases are TGTGCCAGCAGCCGGTCCGGTTGGGCGGAGACCCAGTACTTC. Translating gives CASSRSGWAETQYF.